This T cell receptor (beta chain) was captured by sequencing in a study of cytomegalovirus exposure and HLA in healthy donors. About the study: Earlier findings included some 120 million unique TCR beta sequences obtained from 150 million to 200 million T cells.

Trimming removed 0 bases at V and 2 bases at J, with 11 bases between. Germline CDR1 reads SGHRS; CDR2 reads YFSETQ. The CDR3 has 15 amino acids. On this clone: In the same sample, other DNA sequences code for this CDR3.

The PCR had 60 Vbeta and 13 Jbeta primers. Some clones are missing from TCRdb's copy, which holds only in-frame ones; the method was immunoSEQ multiplex PCR. This sample has about 180,000 clones, with 65% to 80% found just once. The chain joins TRBV5-1 to TRBJ1-1; D is unresolved. This receptor was obtained from a woman in her thirties or forties in good health and CMV-seronegative. Sequenced input: PBMCs. The DNA for the CDR3 is TGCGCCAGCAGCTTGGCCGCTGGGCCAAACACTGAAGCTTTCTTT. Its protein is CASSLAAGPNTEAFF.